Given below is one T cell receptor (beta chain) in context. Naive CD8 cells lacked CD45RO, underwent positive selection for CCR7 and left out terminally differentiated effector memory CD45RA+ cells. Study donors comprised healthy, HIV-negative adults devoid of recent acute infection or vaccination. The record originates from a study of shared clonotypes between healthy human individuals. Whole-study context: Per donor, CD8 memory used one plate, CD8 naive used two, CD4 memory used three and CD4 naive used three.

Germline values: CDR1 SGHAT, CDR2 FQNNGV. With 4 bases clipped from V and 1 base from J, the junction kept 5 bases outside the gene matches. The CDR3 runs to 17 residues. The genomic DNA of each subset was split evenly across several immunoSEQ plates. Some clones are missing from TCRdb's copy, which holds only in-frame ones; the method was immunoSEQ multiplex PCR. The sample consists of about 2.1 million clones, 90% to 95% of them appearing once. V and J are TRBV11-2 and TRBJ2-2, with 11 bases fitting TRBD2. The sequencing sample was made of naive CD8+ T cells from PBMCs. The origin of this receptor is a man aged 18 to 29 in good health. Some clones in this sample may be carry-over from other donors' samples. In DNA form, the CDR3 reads TGTGCCAGCAGCTCGCCCCTAGCGGGAGGGAACACCGGGGAGCTGTTTTTT. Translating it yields CASSSPLAGGNTGELFF.